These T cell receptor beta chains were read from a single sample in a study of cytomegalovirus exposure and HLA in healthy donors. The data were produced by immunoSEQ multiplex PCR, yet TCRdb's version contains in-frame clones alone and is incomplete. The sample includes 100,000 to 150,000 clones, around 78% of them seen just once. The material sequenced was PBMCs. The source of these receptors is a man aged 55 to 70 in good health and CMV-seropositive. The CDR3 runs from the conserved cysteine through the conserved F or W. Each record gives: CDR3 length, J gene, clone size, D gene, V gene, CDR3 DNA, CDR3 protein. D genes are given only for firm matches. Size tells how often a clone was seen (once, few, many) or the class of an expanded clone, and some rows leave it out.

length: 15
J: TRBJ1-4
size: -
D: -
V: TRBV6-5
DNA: TGTGCCAGCAGTTACGGCTCGGGGAAGGACGAAAAACTGTTTTTT
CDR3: CASSYGSGKDEKLFF

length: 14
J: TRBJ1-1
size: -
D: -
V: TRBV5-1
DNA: TGCGCCAGCAGCGCACTACAGGGGAACACTGAAGCTTTCTTT
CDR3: CASSALQGNTEAFF

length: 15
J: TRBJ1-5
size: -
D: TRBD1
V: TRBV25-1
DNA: TGTGCCAGCGCTCGGGACAGTGAGGTTGGGCAGCCCCAGCATTTT
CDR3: CASARDSEVGQPQHF

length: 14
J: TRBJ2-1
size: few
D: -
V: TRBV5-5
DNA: TGTGCCAGCAGCTTGTTTTCCGGGTCCAATGAGCAGTTCTTC
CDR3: CASSLFSGSNEQFF

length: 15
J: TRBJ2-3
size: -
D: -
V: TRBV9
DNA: TGTGCCAGCAGCAAGCAATGGGGAGACACAGATACGCAGTATTTT
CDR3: CASSKQWGDTDTQYF

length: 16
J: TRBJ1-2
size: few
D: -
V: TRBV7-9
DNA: TGTGCCAGCAGCTTAGCCGGGCGGGAATCTAACTATGGCTACACCTTC
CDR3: CASSLAGRESNYGYTF

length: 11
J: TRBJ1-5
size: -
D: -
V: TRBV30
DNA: TGTGCCGGCGGGGGCAATCAGCCCCAGCATTTT
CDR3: CAGGGNQPQHF

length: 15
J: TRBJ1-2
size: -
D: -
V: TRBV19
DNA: TGTGCCAGTAGTATATCGGGGGACGCTAACTATGGCTACACCTTC
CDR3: CASSISGDANYGYTF

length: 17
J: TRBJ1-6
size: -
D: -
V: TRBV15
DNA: TGTGCCACCAGCAGAGAGTACGGGGGGACCTTTGGTTCACCCCTCCACTTT
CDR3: CATSREYGGTFGSPLHF

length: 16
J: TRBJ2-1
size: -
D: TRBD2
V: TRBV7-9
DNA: TGTGCCAGCAGCCCCCTTAGGGTAGCGGGGGCTGGGGAGCAGTTCTTC
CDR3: CASSPLRVAGAGEQFF

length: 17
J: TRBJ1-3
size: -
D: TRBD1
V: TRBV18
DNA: TGTGCCAGCTCACCGACAGGGACAGGCGGCTCTGGAAACACCATATATTTT
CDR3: CASSPTGTGGSGNTIYF

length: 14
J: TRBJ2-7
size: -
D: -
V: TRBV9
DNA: TGTGCCAGCAGCCCACGGACGGGGTCCTACGAGCAGTACTTC
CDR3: CASSPRTGSYEQYF

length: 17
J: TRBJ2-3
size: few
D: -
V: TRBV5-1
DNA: TGCGCCAGCAGTTGGCACGGAGGCGGCCCGATCCCAGATACGCAGTATTTT
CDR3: CASSWHGGGPIPDTQYF

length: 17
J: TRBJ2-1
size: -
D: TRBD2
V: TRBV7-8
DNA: TGTGCCAGCAGCGCTATTGTCGGCGGGGGGACCTACAATGAGCAGTTCTTC
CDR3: CASSAIVGGGTYNEQFF

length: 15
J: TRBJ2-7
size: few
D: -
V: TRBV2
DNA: TGTGCCAGCAGGGCCAGCACTCAGGGTTTCCACGAGCAGTACTTC
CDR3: CASRASTQGFHEQYF

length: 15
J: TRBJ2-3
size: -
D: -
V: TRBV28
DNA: TGTGCCAGCACCGGCCTTAGGGGGTTCACAGATACGCAGTATTTT
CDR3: CASTGLRGFTDTQYF

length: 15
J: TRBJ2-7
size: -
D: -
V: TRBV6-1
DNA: TGTGCCAGCAGTGAAGCAGGGGCACCCACCTACGAGCAGTACTTC
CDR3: CASSEAGAPTYEQYF

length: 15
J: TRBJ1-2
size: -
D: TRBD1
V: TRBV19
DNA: TGTGCCAGTAGTATAGATCGGGACAGGAACTATGGCTACACCTTC
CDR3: CASSIDRDRNYGYTF